The 17 T cell receptor beta chains below were found in one sample sequenced in a study of T-cell reconstitution after alpha-beta-depleted transplantation in children. Unique molecular identifiers featured in how the TCRbeta library was prepared. Each CDR3 protein is one row after TCRdb ran MiXCR on the PCR reads. The sample holds about 420,000 distinct CDR3 sequences, roughly 16% seen once. The starting material was PBMCs, mostly from graft donor cells, obtained 360 days after TCRalphabeta/CD19-depleted stem cell transplant. These receptors were collected from a boy less than two years old who had a stem cell transplant for Wiskott-Aldrich syndrome, so the T cells may come from the graft donor.

The chain carries TRBV7-9 and TRBJ2-2, with 8 bases lining up with TRBD2. The CDR3 sequence is 17 residues long. Losses at the gene ends were 0 bases for V and 0 bases for J; bases not matched to a gene: 3. Germline-derived CDR1 and CDR2 are SEHNR and FQNEAQ (reference sequence). The CDR3 DNA reads TGTGCCAGCAGCTTAGCGCGGGGGGCCGCGAACACCGGGGAGCTGTTTTTT. Translation gives CASSLARGAANTGELFF.

This clonotype was counted between two and nine times. V gene TRBV10-3 combines with J gene TRBJ2-1; 7 nucleotides line up with TRBD2. The germline V gene encodes CDR1 ENHRY and CDR2 SYGVKD. This CDR3 comprises 14 residues. J lost 3 bases, V lost 4 bases, and 3 bases had no gene match. The CDR3, as DNA: TGTGCCATCAGTGTTGCGGGAGACTACAATGAGCAGTTCTTC. This codes for CAISVAGDYNEQFF.

This clonotype appeared a few times. The genes are TRBV13 and TRBJ1-1; a weak D match, TRBD1 (5 bases). The CDR3 runs 14 residues. Per germline, CDR1 PRHDT and CDR2 FYEKMQ (reference sequence). V was trimmed by 2 bases and J by 1 base, leaving 8 bases between them. CDR3 in amino acids: CASSLQGWNTEAFF. CDR3 DNA: TGTGCCAGCAGCTTACAGGGATGGAACACTGAAGCTTTCTTT.

This clonotype was detected only a few times. V is TRBV7-6 and J is TRBJ2-7; D might be TRBD2 (6 bases). Trimming removed 5 bases at V and 3 bases at J, with 17 bases between. The CDR3 extends over 15 amino acids. The V gene's germline CDR1 is SGHVS and CDR2 FNYEAQ. The CDR3 nucleotides are TGTGCCAGCAGCGCCCGGGACTCCTTCTACTACGAGCAGTACTTC. Encoded protein: CASSARDSFYYEQYF.

This rearrangement joins TRBV24-1 to TRBJ1-1; the D is unclear. The CDR3 covers 15 residues. The V and J ends lost 4 bases and 3 bases respectively, with 14 bases between them. Germline V gives CDR1 KGHDR, CDR2 SFDVKD. The CDR3 is CATSDPGPWDTEAFF. The CDR3, as DNA: TGTGCCACCAGTGACCCCGGGCCCTGGGACACTGAAGCTTTCTTT.

There are a few counts of this clonotype. The V call is TRBV7-9, the J call TRBJ2-7; D call uncertain. This CDR3 region has 12 residues. Germline values: CDR1 SEHNR, CDR2 FQNEAQ (reference sequence). The V end was cut by 1 base, the J end by 5 bases, with 6 bases between. The CDR3 spells CASSLVVDEQYF. The DNA of the CDR3 is TGTGCCAGCAGCTTAGTCGTCGACGAGCAGTACTTC.

The rearrangement joins TRBV28 to TRBJ2-7; D not resolved. Trimming stripped 5 bases from V and 1 base from J, with 12 bases between. The germline CDR1 and CDR2 sequences are MDHEN and SYDVKM. The length of the CDR3 is 14 residues. The CDR3 DNA sequence: TGTGCCAGCAGTCCCCCGGGCTATTCCTACGAGCAGTACTTC. This gives the protein CASSPPGYSYEQYF.

V is TRBV24-1 and J is TRBJ2-2, with TRBD1 matching 11 bases. Germline loops: CDR1 KGHDR, CDR2 SFDVKD. The V segment lost 5 bases and the J segment 6 bases; nucleotides outside the gene matches: 7. The CDR3 spans 16 residues. The CDR3 sequence is CATSAVGQGDPGELFF. Written as DNA, the CDR3 is TGTGCCACCAGTGCCGTGGGACAGGGGGACCCCGGGGAGCTGTTTTTT.

This clonotype has only a few counts. The V gene is TRBV4-3, the J gene TRBJ2-2; 11 bases fit TRBD2. The V and J ends lost 0 bases and 4 bases, in that order; junction bases with no gene match: 7. Germline-derived CDR1 and CDR2 are LGHNA and YSLEER. This CDR3 contains 18 residues. As DNA, the CDR3 is TGCGCCAGCAGCCAAGATTTGACTAGCGGGACCCTCACCGGGGAGCTGTTTTTT. Its protein is CASSQDLTSGTLTGELFF.

The chain employs TRBV7-6 and TRBJ2-3, with 12 bases fitting TRBD2. From germline, CDR1 is SGHVS and CDR2 FNYEAQ. The CDR3 consists of 16 residues. The junction had 8 bases not matched to a gene; V was cut back by 5 bases and J by 5 bases. CDR3 amino acids: CASSKRLAGVVDTQYF. The CDR3 coding sequence is TGTGCCAGCAGCAAAAGACTAGCGGGAGTTGTAGATACGCAGTATTTT.

The sample holds a few counts of this clonotype. The V call is TRBV18, the J call TRBJ2-5, with 8 positions matching TRBD1. The germline gives CDR1 KGHSH, CDR2 LQKENI. V gave up 2 bases and J gave up 0 bases; unmatched junction bases: 5. The CDR3 covers 16 residues. The CDR3 DNA follows: TGTGCCAGCTCACCAAGGGACAGGATTTACCAAGAGACCCAGTACTTC. Translated, it gives CASSPRDRIYQETQYF.

V usage is TRBV7-9 and J usage is TRBJ1-1, with TRBD1 identical over 7 bases. The CDR3 consists of 15 residues. Germline V gene data show CDR1 as SEHNR and CDR2 as FQNEAQ (reference sequence). The J segment lost 3 bases and the V segment lost 4 bases, leaving 8 bases of the junction unmatched. In DNA form, the CDR3 reads TGTGCCAGCAGCTCCCGGGACAGCTACGACACTGAAGCTTTCTTT. Residues: CASSSRDSYDTEAFF.

CDR3 in DNA: TGTGCCAGCAGTTTAGGGGGTGGATACTACGAGCAGTACTTC. It encodes CASSLGGGYYEQYF. The rearrangement links TRBV27 to TRBJ2-7; tentatively, D is TRBD1 or TRBD2 (5 bases each). Germline V gene sequence: CDR1 MNHEY, CDR2 SMNVEV (reference sequence). Trimming cost V 2 bases and J 3 bases, with 11 bases left between them. The CDR3 consists of 14 residues.

The sample holds a few counts of this clonotype. The chain joins TRBV27 to TRBJ2-5, with D perhaps TRBD1 (5 bases). Germline V gives CDR1 MNHEY, CDR2 SMNVEV (reference sequence). The CDR3 is 14 residues long. Trimming took 0 bases from V and 5 from J, leaving 10 bases between them. CDR3 sequence (DNA): TGTGCCAGCAGTTTATCGGGGCTCAGGGAGACCCAGTACTTC. This codes for CASSLSGLRETQYF.

This chain links TRBV29-1 with TRBJ1-1, with D unresolved. With 1 base removed from V and 0 bases from J, the gap between germline ends came to 6 bases. The CDR3 consists of 13 residues. Germline V CDR1 and CDR2: SQVTM, ANQGSEA. This chain's CDR3 is CSVEGHLNTEAFF. The CDR3 DNA is TGCAGCGTTGAAGGTCACCTGAACACTGAAGCTTTCTTT.

This clonotype was found a few times. This rearrangement joins TRBV29-1 to TRBJ1-2; 8 bases fit TRBD1. V was clipped by 7 bases and J by 2 bases; unmatched bases: 12. Germline-derived CDR1 and CDR2 are SQVTM and ANQGSEA. This CDR3 has 15 residues. For the CDR3, the DNA is TGCAGCGCCCTACCCGATGACAGGGGCAACTATGGCTACACCTTC. It encodes CSALPDDRGNYGYTF.

The rearrangement uses TRBV19 and TRBJ2-3; D perhaps matches TRBD2 (5 bases). This CDR3 comprises 15 residues. V lost 2 bases and J lost 3, with 12 bases in between. Germline CDR1 and CDR2: LNHDA and SQIVND (reference sequence). The CDR3 nucleotides read TGTGCCAGTAGTATATGGGTAAGAGGGACAGATACGCAGTATTTT. Its protein is CASSIWVRGTDTQYF.